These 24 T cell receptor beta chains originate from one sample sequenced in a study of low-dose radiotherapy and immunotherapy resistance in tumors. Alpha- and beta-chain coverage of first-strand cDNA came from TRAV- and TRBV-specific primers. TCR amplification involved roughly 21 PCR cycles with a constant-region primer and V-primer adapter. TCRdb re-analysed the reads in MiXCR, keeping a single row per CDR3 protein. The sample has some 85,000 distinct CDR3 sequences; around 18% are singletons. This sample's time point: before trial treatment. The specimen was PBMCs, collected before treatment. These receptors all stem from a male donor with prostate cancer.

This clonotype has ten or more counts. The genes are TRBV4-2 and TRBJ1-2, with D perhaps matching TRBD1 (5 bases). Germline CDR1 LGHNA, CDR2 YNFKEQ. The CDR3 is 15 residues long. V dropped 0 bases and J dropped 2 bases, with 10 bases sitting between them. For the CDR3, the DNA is TGTGCCAGCAGCCAAGATCATAAGGGGAACTATGGCTACACCTTC. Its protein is CASSQDHKGNYGYTF.

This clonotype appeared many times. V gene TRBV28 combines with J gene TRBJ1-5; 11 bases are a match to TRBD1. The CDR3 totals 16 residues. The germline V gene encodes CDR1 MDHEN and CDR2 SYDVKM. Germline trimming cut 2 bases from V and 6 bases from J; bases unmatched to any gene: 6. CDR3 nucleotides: TGTGCCAGCAGTTTAACGCCGGGACAGGGGGGTCAGCCCCAGCATTTT. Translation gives CASSLTPGQGGQPQHF. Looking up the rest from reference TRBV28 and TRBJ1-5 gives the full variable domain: DVKVTQSSRYLVKRTGEKVFLECVQDMDHENMFWYRQDPGLGLRLIYFSYDVKMKEKGDIPEGYSVSREKKERFSLILESASTNQTSMYLCASSLTPGQGGQPQHFGDGTRLSIL.

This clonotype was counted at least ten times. CDR3 sequence reads: CASSVLRVITDTQYF. The CDR3 DNA reads as TGTGCCAGCAGTGTTCTCAGGGTTATCACAGATACGCAGTATTTT. V usage is TRBV2 and J usage is TRBJ2-3; maybe TRBD1 (5 bases). Trimming cost V 4 bases and J 2 bases, with 13 bases left between them. This CDR3 comprises 15 residues. Germline V gene lookup returns CDR1 SNHLY and CDR2 FYNNEI.

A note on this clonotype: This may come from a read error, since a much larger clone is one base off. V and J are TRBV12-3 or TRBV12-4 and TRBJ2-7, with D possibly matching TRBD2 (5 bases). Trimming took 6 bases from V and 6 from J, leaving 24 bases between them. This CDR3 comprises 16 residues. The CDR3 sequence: CASSQLSLARGSEQYF. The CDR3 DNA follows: TGTGCCAGCAGCCAACTCTCATTAGCGCGAGGCTCCGAGCAGTACTTC.

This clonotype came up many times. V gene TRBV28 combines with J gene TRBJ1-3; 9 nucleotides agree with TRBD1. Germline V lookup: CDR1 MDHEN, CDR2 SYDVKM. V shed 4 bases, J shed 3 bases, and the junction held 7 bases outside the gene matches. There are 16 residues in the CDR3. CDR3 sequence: CASSYRPGQGGNTIYF. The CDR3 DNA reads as TGTGCCAGCAGTTACCGACCGGGACAGGGTGGAAACACCATATATTTT.

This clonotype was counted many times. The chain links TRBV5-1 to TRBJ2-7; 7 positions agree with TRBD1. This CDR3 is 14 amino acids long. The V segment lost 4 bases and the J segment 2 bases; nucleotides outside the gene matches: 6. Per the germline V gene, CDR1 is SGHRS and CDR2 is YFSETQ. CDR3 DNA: TGCGCCAGCAGCGTTGGACAGGATACCTACGAGCAGTACTTC. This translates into CASSVGQDTYEQYF.

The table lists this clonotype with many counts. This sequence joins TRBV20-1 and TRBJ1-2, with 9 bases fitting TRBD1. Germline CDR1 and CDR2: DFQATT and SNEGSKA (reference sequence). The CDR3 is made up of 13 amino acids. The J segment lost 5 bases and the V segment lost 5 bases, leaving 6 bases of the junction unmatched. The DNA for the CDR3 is TGCAGTGCTTTCCGGGACAGGGTATATGGCTACACCTTC. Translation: CSAFRDRVYGYTF.

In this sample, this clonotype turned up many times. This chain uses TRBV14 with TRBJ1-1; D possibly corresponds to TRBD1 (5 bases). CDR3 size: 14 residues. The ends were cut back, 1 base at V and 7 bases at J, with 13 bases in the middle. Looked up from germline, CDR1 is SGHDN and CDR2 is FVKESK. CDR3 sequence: CASSQVYRGNEAFF. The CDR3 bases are TGTGCCAGCAGCCAAGTTTATAGGGGCAATGAAGCTTTCTTT. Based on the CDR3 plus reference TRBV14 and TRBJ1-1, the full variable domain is EAGVTQFPSHSVIEKGQTVTLRCDPISGHDNLYWYRRVMGKEIKFLLHFVKESKQDESGMPNNRFLAERTGGTYSTLKVQPAELEDSGVYFCASSQVYRGNEAFFGQGTRLTVV.

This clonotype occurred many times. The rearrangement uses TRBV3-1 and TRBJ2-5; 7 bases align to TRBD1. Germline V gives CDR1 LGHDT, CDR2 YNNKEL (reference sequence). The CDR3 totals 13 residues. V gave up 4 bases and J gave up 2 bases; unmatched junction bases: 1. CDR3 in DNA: TGTGCCAGCAGCCCGACAGGGCAAGAGACCCAGTACTTC. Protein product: CASSPTGQETQYF.

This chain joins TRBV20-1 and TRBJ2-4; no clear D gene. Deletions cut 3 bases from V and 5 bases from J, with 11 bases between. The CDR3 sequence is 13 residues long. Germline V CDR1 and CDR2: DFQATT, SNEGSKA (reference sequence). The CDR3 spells CSASRQDQNIQYF. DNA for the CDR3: TGCAGTGCTAGCAGGCAGGACCAAAACATTCAGTACTTC.

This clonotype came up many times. CDR3 sequence reads: CSAALEQTQYF. The DNA of the CDR3 is TGCAGTGCAGCCCTGGAGCAGACCCAGTACTTC. The chain couples TRBV20-1 to TRBJ2-5; no clear D. This CDR3 is built from 11 residues. Germline-derived CDR1 and CDR2 are DFQATT and SNEGSKA (reference sequence). With 6 bases removed from V and 6 bases from J, the gap between germline ends came to 11 bases.

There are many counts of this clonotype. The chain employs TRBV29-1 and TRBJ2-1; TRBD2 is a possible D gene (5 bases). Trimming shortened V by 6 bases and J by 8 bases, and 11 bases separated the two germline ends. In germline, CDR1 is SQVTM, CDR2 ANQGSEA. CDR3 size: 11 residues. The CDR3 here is CSVNWEYEQFF. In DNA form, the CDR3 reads TGCAGCGTGAACTGGGAGTATGAGCAGTTCTTC.

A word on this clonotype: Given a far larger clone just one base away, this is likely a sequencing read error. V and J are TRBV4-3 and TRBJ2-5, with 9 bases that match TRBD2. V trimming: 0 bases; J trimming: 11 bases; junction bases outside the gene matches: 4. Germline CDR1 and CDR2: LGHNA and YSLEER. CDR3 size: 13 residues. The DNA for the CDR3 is TGCGCCAGCAGCCAAGATGCGGGGGGGGAGCAGTACTTC. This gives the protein CASSQDAGGEQYF.

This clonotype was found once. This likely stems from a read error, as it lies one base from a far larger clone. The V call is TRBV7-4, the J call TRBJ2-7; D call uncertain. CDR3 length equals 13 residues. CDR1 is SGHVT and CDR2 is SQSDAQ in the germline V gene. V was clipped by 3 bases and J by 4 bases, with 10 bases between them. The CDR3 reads CASSFGQVYEQYF. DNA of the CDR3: TGTGCCAGCAGCTTCGGGCAGGTATACGAGCAGTACTTC. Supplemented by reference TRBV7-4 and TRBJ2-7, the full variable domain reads GAGVSQSPRYKVAKRGRDVALRCDSISGHVTLYWYRQTLGQGSEVLTYSQSDAQRDKSGRPSGRFSAERPERSVSTLKIQRTEQGDSAVYLCASSFGQVYEQYFGPGTRLTVT.

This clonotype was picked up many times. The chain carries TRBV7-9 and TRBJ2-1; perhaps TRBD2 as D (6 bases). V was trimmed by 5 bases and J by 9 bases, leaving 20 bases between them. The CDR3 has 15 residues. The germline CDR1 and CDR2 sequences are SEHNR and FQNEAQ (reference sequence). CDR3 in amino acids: CASSPTALGRGEQFF. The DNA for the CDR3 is TGTGCCAGCAGCCCGACTGCCTTGGGGCGGGGTGAGCAGTTCTTC.

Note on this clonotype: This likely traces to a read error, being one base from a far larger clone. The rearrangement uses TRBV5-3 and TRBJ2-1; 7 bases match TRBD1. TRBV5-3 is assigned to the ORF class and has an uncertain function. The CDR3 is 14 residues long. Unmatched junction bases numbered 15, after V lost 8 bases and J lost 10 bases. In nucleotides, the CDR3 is TGTGCCAGCAGCAAGGGGGCCGGGACCGGAGAGCAGTTCTTC. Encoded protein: CASSKGAGTGEQFF.

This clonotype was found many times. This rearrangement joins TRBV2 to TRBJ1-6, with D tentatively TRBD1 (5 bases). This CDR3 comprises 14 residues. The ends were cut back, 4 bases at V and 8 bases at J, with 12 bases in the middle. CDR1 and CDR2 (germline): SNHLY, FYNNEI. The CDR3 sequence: CASSAIVGDSPLHF. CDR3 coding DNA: TGTGCCAGCAGTGCAATTGTGGGGGATTCACCCCTCCACTTT.

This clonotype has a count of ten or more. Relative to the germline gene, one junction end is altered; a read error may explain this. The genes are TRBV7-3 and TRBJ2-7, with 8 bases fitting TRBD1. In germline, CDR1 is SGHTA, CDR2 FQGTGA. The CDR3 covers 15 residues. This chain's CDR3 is CASSVTGGSGYEQYF. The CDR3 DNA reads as TGTGCCAGCAGCGTAACAGGGGGTTCGGGTTACGAGCAGTACTTC.

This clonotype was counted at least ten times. In nucleotides, the CDR3 is TGTGCCAGCAGACCGATGGGATCCCAGAACACTGAAGCTTTCTTT. Amino acids: CASRPMGSQNTEAFF. This sequence joins TRBV12-3 or TRBV12-4 and TRBJ1-1; D remains ambiguous. This CDR3 contains 15 residues. Deletions cut 6 bases from V and 1 base from J, with 15 bases between.

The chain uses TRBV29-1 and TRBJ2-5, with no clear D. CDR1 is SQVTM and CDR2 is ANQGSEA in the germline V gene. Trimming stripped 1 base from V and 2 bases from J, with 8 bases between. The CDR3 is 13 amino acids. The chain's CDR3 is CSVEAGSQETQYF. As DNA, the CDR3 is TGCAGCGTTGAAGCGGGCAGTCAAGAGACCCAGTACTTC.

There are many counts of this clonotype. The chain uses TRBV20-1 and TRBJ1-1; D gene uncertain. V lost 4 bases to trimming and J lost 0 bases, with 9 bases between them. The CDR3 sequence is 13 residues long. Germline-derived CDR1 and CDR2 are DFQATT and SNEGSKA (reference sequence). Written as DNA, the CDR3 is TGCAGTGCTATGGTAGGGTTGAACACTGAAGCTTTCTTT. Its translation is CSAMVGLNTEAFF.

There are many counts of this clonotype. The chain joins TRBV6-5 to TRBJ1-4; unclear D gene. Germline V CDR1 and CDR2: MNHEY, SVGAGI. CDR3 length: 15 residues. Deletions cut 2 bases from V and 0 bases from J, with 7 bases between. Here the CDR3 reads CASSYVGTTNEKLFF. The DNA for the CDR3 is TGTGCCAGCAGTTACGTGGGAACAACTAATGAAAAACTGTTTTTT.

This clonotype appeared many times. CDR3 coding DNA: TGTGCCAGCTCACCACATCAGGAGCTAAACACTGAAGCTTTCTTT. This translates into CASSPHQELNTEAFF. J is TRBJ1-1 and V is TRBV18; D not certain. Trimming stripped 1 base from V and 2 bases from J, with 11 bases between. This CDR3 contains 15 residues. CDR1 and CDR2 (germline): KGHSH, LQKENI.

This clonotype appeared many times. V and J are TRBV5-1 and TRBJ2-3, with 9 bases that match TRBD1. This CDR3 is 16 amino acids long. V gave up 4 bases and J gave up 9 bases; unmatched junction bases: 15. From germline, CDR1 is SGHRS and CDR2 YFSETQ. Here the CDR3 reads CASSLTGTGTLQTQYF. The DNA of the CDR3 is TGCGCCAGCAGCCTGACCGGGACAGGGACACTACAGACGCAGTATTTT.